This paragraph covers one T cell receptor (beta chain) sequence. This sample stems from a study of T cells in Graves' hyperthyroidism and ophthalmopathy. From RNA transcripts, TCR beta CDR3 regions were amplified. HTBI primers drove first-round RT-PCR of the TCR CDR3. TCRdb re-called the multiplex PCR reads with MiXCR, one entry per CDR3 protein. This repertoire shows roughly 720,000 distinct CDR3 sequences, approximately 15% found once; its top ten account for around a sixth. This CDR3 comprises 13 residues. Trimming took off 6 bases at V and 0 bases at J, with 9 bases between the two ends. V is TRBV12-3 or TRBV12-4 and J is TRBJ2-7; weak D call: TRBD1 (6 bases). Specimen: blood. The receptor was isolated from a man aged 50 or older with Graves' hyperthyroidism. The CDR3 coding sequence is TGTGCCAGCAGCGACAGGCCCTCCTACGAGCAGTACTTC. As protein: CASSDRPSYEQYF.